Below, 32 T cell receptor beta chains from the same sample are listed, as sequenced in a study of blood T cells in healthy people across ages. A second PCR of 7 to 11 cycles used a sample-barcoded 5' primer and a J-beta primer mix. From the 5' RACE reads, TCRdb called clonotypes with MiXCR, one entry per CDR3 protein. The data show over a million distinct CDR3 sequences, 42% seen once. Specimen: blood. These receptors originate from a woman aged 18-35 years in good health.

This chain uses TRBV27 with TRBJ1-6, with D unclear. The CDR3 spans 13 residues. In germline, CDR1 is MNHEY, CDR2 SMNVEV (reference sequence). The V and J ends lost 2 bases and 10 bases respectively, with 9 bases between them. CDR3 amino acids: CASSLMENSPLHF. As DNA, the CDR3 is TGTGCCAGCAGTTTAATGGAGAACTCACCCCTCCACTTT.

The sample holds many counts of this clonotype. The V and J genes are TRBV5-1 and TRBJ2-3, with D possibly being TRBD1 (5 bases). Trimming took off 4 bases at V and 4 bases at J, with 10 bases between the two ends. Germline CDR1 and CDR2: SGHRS and YFSETQ. The CDR3 runs to 13 residues. The CDR3 sequence: CASSLQGADTQYF. CDR3 coding DNA: TGCGCCAGCAGCCTCCAGGGCGCAGATACGCAGTATTTT.

The rearrangement uses TRBV2 and TRBJ2-7; 14 bases map to TRBD2. The ends lost 6 bases at V and 7 bases at J; junction bases unmatched: 11. This CDR3 comprises 16 residues. CDR1 and CDR2 from the germline V gene are SNHLY and FYNNEI. The CDR3 loop is CASSRLAGGPIREQYF. CDR3 coding DNA: TGTGCCAGCAGCAGACTAGCGGGGGGGCCCATTCGAGAGCAGTACTTC.

This clonotype was observed a handful of times. V gene TRBV7-2 combines with J gene TRBJ1-1, with D hard to call. The V end was cut by 3 bases, the J end by 0 bases, with 11 bases between. Looked up from germline, CDR1 is SGHTA and CDR2 is FQGNSA. CDR3 size: 15 residues. The CDR3 reads CASSFSVGMNTEAFF. The CDR3 DNA reads as TGTGCCAGCAGCTTTAGTGTCGGCATGAACACTGAAGCTTTCTTT.

The CDR3 DNA sequence: TGCAGTGCTAGCCACGGACCCCCTCAGGGAGCTTTCTTT. This codes for CSASHGPPQGAFF. The chain couples TRBV20-1 to TRBJ1-1; D possibly corresponds to TRBD1 (5 bases). This CDR3 comprises 13 residues. Trimming shortened V by 3 bases and J by 10 bases, and 18 bases separated the two germline ends. The V gene's germline CDR1 is DFQATT and CDR2 SNEGSKA (reference sequence).

V is TRBV4-3 and J is TRBJ1-3; D not resolved. V was pared by 6 bases and J by 2 bases, with 11 bases between. Germline CDR1 LGHNA, CDR2 YSLEER. The CDR3 consists of 14 residues. CDR3 region: CASSYTLAGNTIYF. CDR3 coding DNA: TGCGCCAGCAGTTACACTCTGGCTGGAAACACCATATATTTT.

Of note for this clonotype: At one of its ends the junction is not consistent with the germline gene, which may arise from a read error. The CDR3 sequence is CACSPRPNRGSGANVLTF. In DNA, the CDR3 is TGTGCCTGCAGCCCTCGACCCAATCGGGGCTCTGGGGCCAACGTCCTGACTTTC. The V and J genes are TRBV7-9 and TRBJ2-6; perhaps TRBD2 as D (5 bases). The CDR3 consists of 18 residues. CDR1 is SEHNR, CDR2 FQNEAQ, per germline (reference sequence).

This clonotype was counted only a few times. The V call is TRBV7-2, the J call TRBJ1-2, with D tentatively TRBD1 (5 bases). Trimming left V 1 base short and J 8 bases short, with 14 bases between. Germline V gives CDR1 SGHTA, CDR2 FQGNSA. The CDR3 spans 14 residues. The CDR3 spells CASSLDWDRWGYTF. The CDR3 DNA reads as TGTGCCAGCAGCTTAGATTGGGACCGATGGGGCTACACCTTC.

The chain uses TRBV7-9 and TRBJ2-1; D is possibly TRBD2 (5 bases). This CDR3 is 11 amino acids long. Germline CDR1 SEHNR, CDR2 FQNEAQ (reference sequence). V was clipped by 7 bases and J by 9 bases, with 10 bases between them. As DNA, the CDR3 is TGTGCCAGCACCCACGCGGGTGAGCAGTTCTTC. Protein sequence: CASTHAGEQFF. Combining the CDR3 with reference TRBV7-9 and TRBJ2-1 gives the whole variable domain DTGVSQNPRHKITKRGQNVTFRCDPISEHNRLYWYRQTLGQGPEFLTYFQNEAQLEKSRLLSDRFSAERPKGSFSTLEIQRTEQGDSAMYLCASTHAGEQFFGPGTRLTVL.

This clonotype was found a few times. The chain recombines TRBV6-5 with TRBJ1-5; 8 bases match TRBD1. Per the germline V gene, CDR1 is MNHEY and CDR2 is SVGAGI. J was trimmed by 7 bases and V by 6 bases; bases with no gene match: 8. The CDR3 extends over 14 amino acids. The CDR3 coding sequence is TGTGCCAGCAGAAGACAGGGGCGAAGCCAGCCCCAGCATTTT. Its translation: CASRRQGRSQPQHF.

With regard to this clonotype: A read error may produce the germline difference seen at one junction end. This chain connects TRBV4-2 to TRBJ2-1; D remains ambiguous. The CDR3 contains 16 residues. Per germline, CDR1 LGHNA and CDR2 YNFKEQ. CDR3 residues: CACSPSVYSTYNEQFF. Written as DNA, the CDR3 is TGTGCCTGCAGCCCGAGTGTGTATTCGACCTACAATGAGCAGTTCTTC.

This clonotype occurred a few times. At one of its ends the junction is not consistent with the germline gene, which may arise from a read error. V is TRBV20-1 and J is TRBJ2-1; D gene unclear. Germline CDR1 DFQATT, CDR2 SNEGSKA (reference sequence). There are 14 residues in the CDR3. CDR3 coding DNA: TGTAGTGCTAGAGAGCCGAGTGGAGATAATGAGCAGTTCTTC. It yields the protein CSAREPSGDNEQFF.

This clonotype turned up a few times. The chain recombines TRBV6-5 with TRBJ1-1; 7 nucleotides agree with TRBD1. J was trimmed by 7 bases and V by 5 bases; bases with no gene match: 4. CDR1 is MNHEY, CDR2 SVGAGI, per germline. The CDR3 has 12 residues. CDR3 DNA: TGTGCCAGCAGTGCAGGGGGGGTTGAAGCTTTCTTT. Translated, it gives CASSAGGVEAFF.

This clonotype was seen a handful of times. The genes are TRBV29-1 and TRBJ2-7; D call uncertain. The V and J ends lost 2 bases and 0 bases respectively, with 11 bases between them. The CDR3 consists of 14 residues. The germline CDR1 and CDR2 sequences are SQVTM and ANQGSEA. This CDR3 is CSVERSSGSYEQYF. The CDR3 DNA reads TGCAGCGTTGAAAGGTCGTCAGGCTCCTACGAGCAGTACTTC.

Details on this clonotype: This may arise from a read error, as a much more abundant clone is one base away. This rearrangement joins TRBV29-1 to TRBJ2-7; D might be TRBD1 (7 bases). Germline lookup yields CDR1 SQVTM and CDR2 ANQGSEA. The CDR3 is 14 residues long. The ends were cut back, 4 bases at V and 3 bases at J, with 16 bases in the middle. The CDR3 DNA sequence: TGCAGCGTTGGGGGCAGGGGGGACCTCTACGAGCAGTACTTC. This translates into CSVGGRGDLYEQYF.

The chain joins TRBV3-1 to TRBJ2-5; tentative D call: TRBD1 (6 bases). This CDR3 is 14 amino acids long. Trimming stripped 4 bases from V and 0 bases from J, with 9 bases between. Looked up from germline, CDR1 is LGHDT and CDR2 is YNNKEL (reference sequence). DNA of the CDR3: TGTGCCAGCAGCCGATACAGGGACCAAGAGACCCAGTACTTC. Its translation is CASSRYRDQETQYF.

The gene calls are TRBV27 and TRBJ2-7, with D possibly called TRBD1 or TRBD2 (7 bases each). The germline V and J ends were trimmed by 1 base and 0 bases, with 13 bases remaining between them. Germline V gives CDR1 MNHEY, CDR2 SMNVEV (reference sequence). The CDR3 extends over 16 amino acids. The CDR3 region has the DNA TGTGCCAGCAGTTTATATGGGGGGGACAGCTCCTACGAGCAGTACTTC. This gives the protein CASSLYGGDSSYEQYF.

The rearrangement joins TRBV30 to TRBJ1-5; D call uncertain. V was trimmed by 1 base and J by 5 bases, leaving 6 bases between them. CDR3 length: 12 residues. Looked up from germline, CDR1 is GTSNPN and CDR2 is SVGIG (reference sequence). CDR3 amino acids: CAWSGGDQPQHF. The DNA for the CDR3 is TGTGCCTGGAGTGGTGGGGATCAGCCCCAGCATTTT.

This clonotype has at least ten counts. The chain has TRBV10-3 and TRBJ1-2; TRBD1 matches at 9 bases. J gave up 3 bases and V 10 bases, and 18 bases lay outside the gene matches. The length of the CDR3 is 17 residues. Germline V gene sequence: CDR1 ENHRY, CDR2 SYGVKD. This CDR3 reads CATSLGGDREIDYGYTF. For the CDR3, the DNA is TGTGCCACCTCCCTTGGAGGGGACAGGGAGATAGACTATGGCTACACCTTC.

This chain uses TRBV10-3 with TRBJ1-4; D may be TRBD1 (6 bases). Germline V CDR1 and CDR2: ENHRY, SYGVKD. This CDR3 comprises 13 residues. V shed 7 bases and J shed 4 bases, with 10 bases lying between them. The CDR3 DNA follows: TGTGCCATCAAGGGGACAATTAATGAAAAACTGTTTTTT. Residues: CAIKGTINEKLFF.

This chain links TRBV10-3 with TRBJ2-1; D remains ambiguous. Germline CDR1 ENHRY, CDR2 SYGVKD. This CDR3 spans 15 amino acids. The V end lost 3 bases, the J end lost 4 bases, and 13 bases lay between the germline ends. The CDR3 region is CAISDRHLEYNEQFF. The CDR3 nucleotides read TGTGCCATCAGTGATCGGCACCTCGAATACAATGAGCAGTTCTTC.

The chain uses TRBV28 and TRBJ2-3; TRBD2 aligns across 9 bases. Germline V lookup: CDR1 MDHEN, CDR2 SYDVKM. The CDR3 is 15 residues long. The trim removed 7 bases at V and 5 bases at J, leaving 10 bases unmatched. The CDR3 spells CASTLIAGAGDTQYF. The CDR3 DNA reads as TGTGCCAGCACCCTTATAGCGGGGGCAGGAGATACGCAGTATTTT.

A single count supports this clonotype. The chain uses TRBV6-5 and TRBJ1-4; possible D gene TRBD1, 6 bases. Germline V gene lookup returns CDR1 MNHEY and CDR2 SVGAGI. This CDR3 is built from 15 residues. Trimming cost V 6 bases and J 8 bases, with 19 bases left between them. The CDR3 bases are TGTGCCAGCAGCACCAGAGGGGGGGGGAAAGAAAAACTGTTTTTT. This translates into CASSTRGGGKEKLFF.

The J gene is TRBJ2-5, the V gene TRBV27; TRBD2 agrees at 12 bases. V lost 1 base to trimming and J lost 11 bases; unmatched junction nucleotides: 14. From germline, CDR1 is MNHEY and CDR2 SMNVEV (reference sequence). The CDR3 spans 17 residues. The CDR3 DNA sequence: TGTGCCAGCAGTTTATGGCTAGCGGGAGGGCCGGACAATGAGCAGTACTTC. Translation gives CASSLWLAGGPDNEQYF.

This clonotype came up a few times. This sequence joins TRBV14 and TRBJ2-7, with 7 bases fitting TRBD1. The CDR3 extends over 15 amino acids. Germline CDR1 is SGHDN and CDR2 is FVKESK. The V gene end was trimmed by 5 bases and the J gene end by 6 bases; junction bases not matched to a gene: 13. As DNA, the CDR3 is TGTGCCAGCAGCTTTACTCGGGACAGCAGCTTCGAGCAGTACTTC. Amino acids: CASSFTRDSSFEQYF.

The V and J genes are TRBV7-9 and TRBJ2-1; 13 bases are shared with TRBD2. Germline V gene sequence: CDR1 SEHNR, CDR2 FQNEAQ (reference sequence). Trimming took 5 bases from V and 8 from J; bases not matched to a gene: 9. The CDR3 has 16 amino acids. In nucleotides, the CDR3 is TGTGCCAGCAGCCACACTGGACTAGCGGGAGTATATGAGCAGTTCTTC. Residues: CASSHTGLAGVYEQFF.

J is TRBJ1-3 and V is TRBV18, with D tentatively TRBD1 (5 bases). V lost 6 bases and J 4 bases, leaving 16 bases between the germline ends. Germline V CDR1 and CDR2: KGHSH, LQKENI. This CDR3 is 15 amino acids long. CDR3 region: CASSPGASSGNTIYF. The CDR3 bases are TGTGCCAGCTCCCCCGGGGCCAGCTCAGGAAACACCATATATTTT.

V and J are TRBV28 and TRBJ1-3; TRBD1 aligns across 7 bases. In germline, CDR1 is MDHEN, CDR2 SYDVKM. The CDR3 is made up of 13 amino acids. J gave up 3 bases and V 9 bases, and 5 bases lay outside the gene matches. The CDR3 DNA reads TGTGCCAGTTTGACAGGGATTGGAAACACCATATATTTT. Protein sequence: CASLTGIGNTIYF.

DNA for the CDR3: TGCAGCGTTGATGGAGGGAGAGAGGATGAGCAGTTCTTC. It codes for CSVDGGREDEQFF. The chain couples TRBV29-1 to TRBJ2-1, with D possibly being TRBD2 (6 bases). The V gene's germline CDR1 is SQVTM and CDR2 ANQGSEA. Trimming left V 3 bases short and J 8 bases short, with 14 bases between. The CDR3 contains 13 residues.

The gene calls are TRBV12-5 and TRBJ2-1; 9 bases are a match to TRBD2. The CDR3 spans 15 residues. Germline V gives CDR1 LGHNT, CDR2 FRNRAP. After removal of 7 bases from V and 12 bases from J, the junction contained 16 bases not matched to a gene. The CDR3 nucleotides are TGTGCTAGTGTCCCCCCCCGGACTAGCGAACCAGTGCAGTTCTTC. This codes for CASVPPRTSEPVQFF.

This chain links TRBV29-1 with TRBJ2-3; D remains ambiguous. CDR1 and CDR2 (germline): SQVTM, ANQGSEA. V shed 7 bases and J shed 2 bases, with 19 bases lying between them. CDR3 length: 15 amino acids. In DNA form, the CDR3 reads TGCAGCGCCACGATTCCCCTCAAAGTCACAGATACGCAGTATTTT. Protein sequence: CSATIPLKVTDTQYF.

This clonotype was seen more than once but under ten times. The chain couples TRBV12-3 or TRBV12-4 to TRBJ2-7, with D perhaps given as TRBD1 or TRBD2 (5 bases each). The CDR3 spans 12 residues. V was cut by 5 bases and J by 8 bases, with 13 bases left in between. The CDR3 nucleotides are TGTGCCAGCAGTCCTGGGTCGGGGCAGCAGTACTTC. It yields the protein CASSPGSGQQYF.